Each of the 2 T cell receptor beta chains below was sequenced from the same sample in a study of T-cell reconstitution after alpha-beta-depleted transplantation in children. TCRbeta library construction was performed incorporating unique molecular identifiers. TCRdb passed the PCR reads through MiXCR, listing each CDR3 protein once. The table records 610,000 or so distinct CDR3 sequences, about a quarter of them present only once. The source material was PBMCs, sampled before TCRalphabeta/CD19-depleted stem cell transplant. All receptors derive from a boy in the first two years of life with Wiskott-Aldrich syndrome, due to receive a stem cell transplant.

J is TRBJ1-2 and V is TRBV18, with D possibly matching TRBD1 (5 bases). The germline V and J ends were trimmed by 2 bases and 4 bases, with 11 bases remaining between them. The germline gives CDR1 KGHSH, CDR2 LQKENI. There are 14 residues in the CDR3. DNA of the CDR3: TGTGCCAGCTCACCAAAGGGGTTAGGCTATGGCTACACCTTC. Amino acid sequence: CASSPKGLGYGYTF.

This clonotype was picked up a small number of times. The V call is TRBV10-3, the J call TRBJ2-2, with 11 bases lining up with TRBD2. CDR1 is ENHRY, CDR2 SYGVKD, per germline. CDR3 size: 16 residues. Unmatched junction bases numbered 7, after V lost 6 bases and J lost 4 bases. CDR3 residues: CAISTGLAEPTGELFF. CDR3 sequence (DNA): TGTGCCATCAGCACGGGACTAGCGGAGCCCACCGGGGAGCTGTTTTTT.